This TCR beta chain was sequenced during a study of blood T cell repertoires in COVID-19. Study at large: PBMCs, B-cell-depleted T cells, or T cells were the source of the cDNA or gDNA that made up the material.

The V and J ends lost 7 bases and 1 base, in that order; junction bases with no gene match: 6. CDR3 size: 14 residues. CDR1 is ENHRY and CDR2 is SYGVKD in the germline V gene. Per the original methods: Nucleated cell counts were estimated from reference gene primer amplification. Here immunoSEQ multiplex PCR was the method, and the copy in TCRdb shows in-frame clones only, minus some. V, J and clone size were drawn from that table, and D and trimming were deduced from the DNA. Among tens of thousands of clones, over 90% were seen once, and the ten largest hold roughly 13%. The chain recombines TRBV10-3 with TRBJ1-1; 7 bases are a match to TRBD1. The sequence was obtained from a human donor in a cohort sampled during active COVID-19. The sequencing input was peripheral blood. CDR3: CAIKPTGSNTEAFF. The DNA of the CDR3 is TGTGCCATCAAACCGACAGGGTCGAACACTGAAGCTTTCTTT.